This T cell receptor beta chain stems from a study of shared clonotypes between healthy human individuals. Study details: Every donor yielded three CD4 naive, three CD4 memory, two CD8 naive and one CD8 memory plate.

CDR1 and CDR2 (germline): SNHLY, FYNNEI. The CDR3 sequence is 20 residues long. V shed 0 bases and J shed 2 bases, with 20 bases lying between them. Generated by immunoSEQ multiplex PCR, the TCRdb table keeps only in-frame clones and is missing some. Among more than 1,200,000 clones listed, roughly 98.5% were seen once. This clonotype was sampled from a man under 40 in good health. This rearrangement joins TRBV2 to TRBJ2-6, with D hard to call. The sample consisted of naive CD4+ T cells sorted from blood. Subset here: CD45RA+ positively selected. For the CDR3, the DNA is TGTGCCAGCAGTGAAGCGCTGTGGGGATCTCGAATCGCTGGGGCCAACGTCCTGACTTTC. Translated: CASSEALWGSRIAGANVLTF.